One and the same sample provided the 24 T cell receptor beta chains below, sequenced in a study of blood T cells in healthy people across ages. Primed by a sample-barcoded 5' primer and a J-beta primer mix, a second PCR proceeded for 7 to 11 cycles. TCRdb ran MiXCR on the 5' RACE reads and lists one entry per CDR3 protein. The sample consists of some 1 million distinct CDR3 sequences, over 35% of them appearing once. What was sequenced was blood. The receptors here all came from a woman aged 55-70 years in good health.

This clonotype appeared many times. The genes are TRBV20-1 and TRBJ2-3; TRBD2 is a possible D gene (7 bases). The germline CDR1 and CDR2 sequences are DFQATT and SNEGSKA (reference sequence). V was shortened by 3 bases and J by 3 bases, with 25 bases between the two germline ends. There are 18 residues in the CDR3. The CDR3 region has the DNA TGCAGTGCTAGTGTACTTCGGGGGCTAGCGGTTCGAACAGATACGCAGTATTTT. Its translation is CSASVLRGLAVRTDTQYF.

The V gene is TRBV19, the J gene TRBJ2-3; D possibly corresponds to TRBD2 (7 bases). CDR3 length equals 15 residues. Germline lookup yields CDR1 LNHDA and CDR2 SQIVND (reference sequence). The V gene lost 7 bases and the J gene lost 0 bases, with 14 bases spanning the gap. CDR3 nucleotide sequence: TGTGCCAGTACCGACCGGGGGGCTAGCACAGATACGCAGTATTTT. Protein product: CASTDRGASTDTQYF. Based on the CDR3 plus reference TRBV19 and TRBJ2-3, the full variable domain is DGGITQSPKYLFRKEGQNVTLSCEQNLNHDAMYWYRQDPGQGLRLIYYSQIVNDFQKGDIAEGYSVSREKKESFPLTVTSAQKNPTAFYLCASTDRGASTDTQYFGPGTRLTVL.

The chain couples TRBV5-6 to TRBJ1-2, with TRBD1 matching over 9 bases. With V trimmed by 4 bases and J by 3 bases, 7 bases remained unmatched. The germline V gene has CDR1 SGHDT and CDR2 YYEEEE. There are 15 residues in the CDR3. CDR3 region: CASSPWDRAYYGYTF. CDR3 bases: TGTGCCAGCAGCCCATGGGACAGGGCATACTATGGCTACACCTTC.

This clonotype was counted between two and nine times. The gene calls are TRBV10-3 and TRBJ2-1; D could derive from TRBD1 or TRBD2 (5 bases each). The CDR3 consists of 16 residues. In germline, CDR1 is ENHRY, CDR2 SYGVKD. With 0 bases removed from V and 7 bases from J, the gap between germline ends came to 16 bases. CDR3 sequence reads: CAISESFRDPENEQFF. CDR3 DNA sequence: TGTGCCATCAGTGAGTCGTTTAGGGACCCCGAGAATGAGCAGTTCTTC.

This clonotype was observed a few times. Mismatch with germline at one junction end may stem from a read error. The chain has TRBV7-9 and TRBJ2-7; 8 nucleotides match TRBD1. The CDR3 length is 14 residues. CDR1 is SEHNR and CDR2 is FQNEAQ in the germline V gene (reference sequence). The CDR3 DNA sequence: TGCGCCAGCAGCATCGGGACAGGATCCTACGAGCAGTACTTC. It specifies CASSIGTGSYEQYF. The full variable domain, rest sourced from reference TRBV7-9 and TRBJ2-7, is DTGVSQNPRHKITKRGQNVTFRCDPISEHNRLYWYRQTLGQGPEFLTYFQNEAQLEKSRLLSDRFSAERPKGSFSTLEIQRTEQGDSAMYLCASSIGTGSYEQYFGPGTRLTVT.

The V and J genes are TRBV7-2 and TRBJ2-1; maybe TRBD2 (6 bases). The CDR3 is made up of 14 amino acids. V was clipped by 3 bases and J by 9 bases, with 15 bases between them. The germline V gene has CDR1 SGHTA and CDR2 FQGNSA. The chain's CDR3 is CASSFAGSRAEQFF. DNA of the CDR3: TGTGCCAGCAGCTTCGCGGGGTCCAGGGCTGAGCAGTTCTTC.

In its sample, this clonotype was seen a few times. V gene TRBV7-2 combines with J gene TRBJ2-3, with 8 nucleotides matching TRBD2. Germline V gives CDR1 SGHTA, CDR2 FQGNSA. The CDR3 spans 13 residues. The trim removed 7 bases at V and 3 bases at J, leaving 3 bases unmatched. The CDR3 DNA reads TGTGCCAGCAAGGCTAGCGGGACAGATACGCAGTATTTT. This gives the protein CASKASGTDTQYF.

Only a few counts were recorded for this clonotype. The CDR3 DNA reads TGTGCCAGCAGCCCCGGCCCCCTGGGCGATGGCTACACCTTC. Protein: CASSPGPLGDGYTF. This chain connects TRBV21-1 to TRBJ1-2; the D call TRBD1 from the table was never checked on the DNA. TRBV21-1 is deemed a pseudogene. The CDR3 has 14 residues.

J is TRBJ1-2 and V is TRBV12-3 or TRBV12-4; a weak D match, TRBD1 (6 bases). This CDR3 has 13 residues. Trimming cost V 7 bases and J 1 base, with 10 bases left between them. The chain's CDR3 is CASKRDINYGYTF. CDR3 DNA sequence: TGTGCCAGCAAACGGGACATTAACTATGGCTACACCTTC.

This clonotype was seen only a few times. The J gene is TRBJ1-2, the V gene TRBV6-1; TRBD1 matches 8 bases. CDR1 is MNHNS, CDR2 SASEGT, per germline. CDR3 length: 15 residues. J lost 2 bases, V lost 4 bases, and 6 bases had no gene match. CDR3 DNA sequence: TGTGCCAGCAGTGGGGGACAGGACCCGAACTATGGCTACACCTTC. Translated, it gives CASSGGQDPNYGYTF.

This clonotype came up many times. This chain links TRBV5-1 with TRBJ2-1; D may be TRBD2 (5 bases). CDR3 length: 14 amino acids. Trimming left V 0 bases short and J 8 bases short, with 12 bases between. Looked up from germline, CDR1 is SGHRS and CDR2 is YFSETQ. As DNA, the CDR3 is TGCGCCAGCAGCTTGGCGGGGTTCGGTCATGAGCAGTTCTTC. Its translation: CASSLAGFGHEQFF.

This chain joins TRBV7-2 and TRBJ2-1; D not certain. The V gene lost 5 bases and the J gene lost 5 bases, with 19 bases spanning the gap. Germline V lookup: CDR1 SGHTA, CDR2 FQGNSA. The CDR3 totals 16 residues. CDR3 nucleotides: TGTGCCAGCAGCCCGAGCCTAGAGAGAATCGACAATGAGCAGTTCTTC. Amino acid sequence: CASSPSLERIDNEQFF. The full variable domain, in which reference TRBV7-2 and TRBJ2-1 provide the parts outside the CDR3, is GAGVSQSPSNKVTEKGKDVELRCDPISGHTALYWYRQSLGQGLEFLIYFQGNSAPDKSGLPSDRFSAERTGGSVSTLTIQRTQQEDSAVYLCASSPSLERIDNEQFFGPGTRLTVL.

The genes are TRBV10-3 and TRBJ2-1, with TRBD1 matching 7 bases. CDR3 length equals 13 residues. Germline V gene lookup returns CDR1 ENHRY and CDR2 SYGVKD. Trimming cost V 7 bases and J 5 bases; bases outside gene matches: 5. As DNA, the CDR3 is TGTGCCATCAATCCGGGACAGAACAATGAGCAGTTCTTC. It is translated as CAINPGQNNEQFF.

This clonotype was seen a handful of times. V gene TRBV7-8 combines with J gene TRBJ2-3, with D perhaps assigned TRBD1 or TRBD2 (5 bases each). This CDR3 is 15 amino acids long. Germline CDR1 is SGHVS and CDR2 is FQNEAQ. The V gene lost 0 bases and the J gene lost 6 bases, with 13 bases spanning the gap. Written as DNA, the CDR3 is TGTGCCAGCAGCTTAGCGTTTGTCGGGGCGGATACGCAGTATTTT. Translation: CASSLAFVGADTQYF.

This clonotype was counted a few times. The rearrangement uses TRBV12-3 or TRBV12-4 and TRBJ2-3; possible D gene TRBD1, 5 bases. V was cut by 6 bases and J by 8 bases, with 18 bases left in between. CDR3 size: 14 residues. The CDR3 DNA follows: TGTGCCAGCAGCCTCAGCTGGGGCGGCGGTACGCAGTATTTT. Its protein product is CASSLSWGGGTQYF.

The V call is TRBV5-5, the J call TRBJ2-5; D possibly corresponds to TRBD2 (6 bases). V lost 4 bases and J 11 bases, leaving 18 bases between the germline ends. The CDR3 length is 13 residues. Germline lookup yields CDR1 SGHKS and CDR2 YYEKEE (reference sequence). The CDR3 loop reads CASSAGGYNEQYF. Here the CDR3 DNA reads TGTGCCAGCAGCGCCGGGGGTTACAATGAGCAGTACTTC.

This chain joins TRBV29-1 and TRBJ1-2, with a possible D match to TRBD1 (5 bases). The V gene's germline CDR1 is SQVTM and CDR2 ANQGSEA. The CDR3 has 12 residues. V was cut by 1 base and J by 7 bases, with 10 bases left in between. The CDR3 spells CSVEGQGSGYTF. As DNA, the CDR3 is TGCAGCGTTGAAGGGCAGGGCTCTGGCTACACCTTC. Based on the CDR3 plus reference TRBV29-1 and TRBJ1-2, the full variable domain is SAVISQKPSRDICQRGTSLTIQCQVDSQVTMMFWYRQQPGQSLTLIATANQGSEATYESGFVIDKFPISRPNLTFSTLTVSNMSPEDSSIYLCSVEGQGSGYTFGSGTRLTVV.

This sequence joins TRBV7-9 and TRBJ2-5; D is uncertain. CDR1 SEHNR and CDR2 FQNEAQ come from the germline V gene (reference sequence). Trimming pared 5 bases from V and 2 bases from J, leaving 12 bases between. CDR3 length: 14 residues. The CDR3 DNA follows: TGTGCCAGCAGCAGCCTTTGGGGACAAGAGACCCAGTACTTC. Protein: CASSSLWGQETQYF.

The sample holds a few counts of this clonotype. The chain links TRBV11-2 to TRBJ2-4; 7 nucleotides align to TRBD1. Germline CDR1 SGHAT, CDR2 FQNNGV. The CDR3 covers 12 residues. Losses at the gene ends were 1 base for V and 13 bases for J; bases not matched to a gene: 4. The DNA for the CDR3 is TGTGCCAGCAGCTTAGTTGGGACAGTACAGTACTTC. This codes for CASSLVGTVQYF.

The rearrangement joins TRBV14 to TRBJ2-6, with D possibly being TRBD1 or TRBD2 (5 bases each). The germline V gene encodes CDR1 SGHDN and CDR2 FVKESK. The CDR3 loop spans 14 amino acids. With 9 bases removed from V and 2 bases from J, the gap between germline ends came to 11 bases. The CDR3 protein is CASPRDPGANVLTF. The CDR3 DNA reads TGTGCCAGTCCTCGGGACCCTGGGGCCAACGTCCTGACTTTC. The complete variable domain, with remaining parts taken from reference TRBV14 and TRBJ2-6, reads EAGVTQFPSHSVIEKGQTVTLRCDPISGHDNLYWYRRVMGKEIKFLLHFVKESKQDESGMPNNRFLAERTGGTYSTLKVQPAELEDSGVYFCASPRDPGANVLTFGAGSRLTVL.

V and J are TRBV29-1 and TRBJ2-1; possibly TRBD1 for D (6 bases). The germline V gene has CDR1 SQVTM and CDR2 ANQGSEA. The V gene lost 4 bases and the J gene lost 10 bases, with 17 bases spanning the gap. CDR3 length: 13 residues. The chain's CDR3 is CSVGGGPSVEQFF. The CDR3 DNA is TGCAGCGTTGGAGGGGGACCTTCTGTGGAGCAGTTCTTC.

The V and J genes are TRBV9 and TRBJ2-7; perhaps D is TRBD1 or TRBD2 (6 bases each). Germline V gene sequence: CDR1 SGDLS, CDR2 YYNGEE. The CDR3 is made up of 15 amino acids. Deletions cut 2 bases from V and 2 bases from J, with 14 bases between. The CDR3 here is CASSVGGEEAYEQYF. The DNA of the CDR3 is TGTGCCAGCAGCGTGGGGGGCGAGGAGGCCTACGAGCAGTACTTC.

Turning to this clonotype: The junction differs from germline at one of its ends, possibly a read error. CDR3 sequence (DNA): TGTGCCATCAGTGATAAACAGGTATTAGTCGCTGGCTGCACCTTC. Translation: CAISDKQVLVAGCTF. This chain uses TRBV10-3 with TRBJ1-2; the D gene is possibly TRBD1 (5 bases). The CDR3 consists of 15 residues. Looked up from germline, CDR1 is ENHRY and CDR2 is SYGVKD.

V is TRBV2 and J is TRBJ1-4; no clear D. Germline lookup yields CDR1 SNHLY and CDR2 FYNNEI. This CDR3 is 15 amino acids long. The ends were cut back, 8 bases at V and 0 bases at J, with 13 bases in the middle. The CDR3 region is CASVLDATTNEKLFF. CDR3 sequence (DNA): TGTGCCAGCGTCTTGGATGCCACAACTAATGAAAAACTGTTTTTT.